Listed below are T cell receptor beta chains from one sample, sequenced in a study of T-cell reconstitution after alpha-beta-depleted transplantation in children. Using its own MiXCR run on the PCR reads, TCRdb lists one record per CDR3 protein. The table records about 640,000 distinct CDR3 sequences, approximately 16% of them present only once. The source was PBMCs from the stem cell graft donor, collected from the stem cell graft. The receptors stem from a human donor who donated a stem cell graft to a child with acute myeloid leukemia. CDR3s include the opening cysteine and the closing phenylalanine or tryptophan. Fields, in order: J gene, V gene, clone size, D gene, CDR3 protein, CDR3 DNA. D genes are given only for firm matches. Not all rows give a size; the values are once, few, many and, for expanded clones, a class.

J: TRBJ2-7
V: TRBV5-1
size: .
D: TRBD1
CDR3: CASSSGTGVSYEQYF
DNA: TGCGCCAGCAGTTCCGGGACAGGAGTCTCCTACGAGCAGTACTTC

J: TRBJ1-2
V: TRBV4-3
size: .
D: .
CDR3: CASSQEVGGGGYTF
DNA: TGCGCCAGCAGCCAAGAGGTTGGGGGGGGTGGCTACACCTTC

J: TRBJ1-1
V: TRBV21-1
size: once
D: .
CDR3: CASSPRWGTEAFF
DNA: TGTGCCAGCAGCCCCCGGTGGGGCACTGAAGCTTTCTTT

J: TRBJ2-2
V: TRBV29-1
size: many
D: .
CDR3: CSVVTDTGELFF
DNA: TGCAGCGTTGTTACAGACACCGGGGAGCTGTTTTTT

J: TRBJ1-1
V: TRBV12-3/TRBV12-4
size: .
D: .
CDR3: CASSFLGPISAEAFF
DNA: TGTGCCAGCAGTTTTTTAGGCCCGATCTCGGCTGAAGCTTTCTTT

J: TRBJ2-5
V: TRBV24-1
size: few
D: TRBD1
CDR3: CATSDSPGQGRYQETQYF
DNA: TGTGCCACCAGTGACTCTCCGGGACAGGGCCGGTACCAAGAGACCCAGTACTTC

J: TRBJ1-1
V: TRBV20-1
size: many
D: TRBD1
CDR3: CSAEGRTGGEAFF
DNA: TGCAGTGCGGAGGGTAGAACAGGGGGTGAAGCTTTCTTT

J: TRBJ1-2
V: TRBV21-1
size: many
D: .
CDR3: CASSKQGAHSYGYTF
DNA: TGTGCCAGCAGCAAACAGGGGGCGCATTCCTATGGCTACACCTTC

J: TRBJ1-1
V: TRBV29-1
size: many
D: TRBD1
CDR3: CSGVQGGNTEAFF
DNA: TGCAGCGGCGTACAGGGGGGGAACACTGAAGCTTTCTTT

J: TRBJ1-2
V: TRBV21-1
size: .
D: .
CDR3: CANSKAGGARRNYGYTF
DNA: TGTGCCAACAGCAAAGCGGGGGGCGCCCGTCGAAACTATGGCTACACCTTC

J: TRBJ1-1
V: TRBV25-1
size: .
D: .
CDR3: CASINPPRPGREAFF
DNA: TGTGCCAGCATCAACCCTCCCAGGCCAGGCCGTGAAGCTTTCTTT

J: TRBJ1-1
V: TRBV20-1
size: many
D: TRBD1
CDR3: CSARGPGQPNTEAFF
DNA: TGCAGTGCTAGAGGACCGGGACAGCCGAACACTGAAGCTTTCTTT

J: TRBJ2-6
V: TRBV20-1
size: many
D: .
CDR3: CSGQVNSGANVLTF
DNA: TGCAGTGGACAGGTTAACTCTGGGGCCAACGTCCTGACTTTC

J: TRBJ2-3
V: TRBV20-1
size: many
D: .
CDR3: CSARLPRVRADTQYF
DNA: TGCAGTGCTAGACTTCCTAGGGTCCGCGCAGATACGCAGTATTTT

J: TRBJ2-7
V: TRBV5-8
size: many
D: .
CDR3: CASSLARGYEQYF
DNA: TGTGCCAGCAGCTTGGCCCGGGGGTACGAGCAGTACTTC

J: TRBJ2-5
V: TRBV6-1
size: .
D: .
CDR3: CASSELDRTRETQYF
DNA: TGTGCCAGCAGTGAACTGGACAGAACTCGAGAGACCCAGTACTTC

J: TRBJ2-7
V: TRBV5-1
size: .
D: TRBD1
CDR3: CASSPGQGLYYEQYF
DNA: TGCGCCAGCAGCCCGGGACAGGGCCTGTACTACGAGCAGTACTTC

J: TRBJ2-3
V: TRBV5-1
size: few
D: .
CDR3: CASARGNTDTQYF
DNA: TGCGCCAGCGCCCGGGGAAATACAGATACGCAGTATTTT

J: TRBJ2-1
V: TRBV6-1
size: .
D: .
CDR3: CASRQGGNNEQFF
DNA: TGTGCCAGCAGACAGGGAGGAAACAATGAGCAGTTCTTC

J: TRBJ2-1
V: TRBV11-3
size: many
D: TRBD1
CDR3: CASSLDRAYDNEQFF
DNA: TGTGCCAGCAGCTTGGACAGGGCCTACGACAATGAGCAGTTCTTC

J: TRBJ1-1
V: TRBV11-1
size: few
D: .
CDR3: CASSLSYWGHRNTEAFF
DNA: TGTGCCAGCAGCTTAAGCTACTGGGGACATCGGAACACTGAAGCTTTCTTT

J: TRBJ1-1
V: TRBV4-1
size: .
D: .
CDR3: CASSQGDGELGTEAFF
DNA: TGCGCCAGCAGCCAAGGTGATGGCGAGCTGGGAACTGAAGCTTTCTTT

J: TRBJ1-6
V: TRBV12-5
size: .
D: .
CDR3: CASVLDGVHSPLHF
DNA: TGTGCTAGTGTCCTCGACGGGGTCCATTCACCCCTCCACTTT

J: TRBJ1-1
V: TRBV7-2
size: .
D: .
CDR3: CASANKSPGNTEAFF
DNA: TGTGCCAGCGCCAACAAATCCCCAGGGAACACTGAAGCTTTCTTT

J: TRBJ1-1
V: TRBV7-6
size: few
D: TRBD1
CDR3: CASSLASRGRGSTEAFF
DNA: TGTGCCAGCAGCTTAGCGTCGAGGGGGCGAGGAAGCACTGAAGCTTTCTTT

J: TRBJ1-5
V: TRBV20-1
size: .
D: TRBD1
CDR3: CSARAGGNKSGQPQHF
DNA: TGCAGTGCTAGAGCAGGGGGCAATAAAAGTGGGCAGCCCCAGCATTTT

J: TRBJ2-1
V: TRBV7-9
size: few
D: TRBD2
CDR3: CASSSRLAGEYVAEQFF
DNA: TGTGCCAGCAGCTCCCGACTAGCGGGGGAATACGTCGCTGAGCAGTTCTTC

J: TRBJ1-3
V: TRBV5-6
size: many
D: .
CDR3: CASRRDSASGNTIYF
DNA: TGTGCCAGCAGACGAGACAGCGCCTCTGGAAACACCATATATTTT

J: TRBJ2-2
V: TRBV29-1
size: many
D: .
CDR3: CSVDWHSTGELFF
DNA: TGCAGCGTTGATTGGCATTCCACCGGGGAGCTGTTTTTT

J: TRBJ1-6
V: TRBV12-3/TRBV12-4
size: few
D: .
CDR3: CASGAKSYNSPLHF
DNA: TGTGCCAGCGGCGCGAAGTCCTATAATTCACCCCTCCACTTT

J: TRBJ2-7
V: TRBV7-2
size: .
D: TRBD1
CDR3: CASSPRGTGNHEQYF
DNA: TGTGCCAGCAGCCCTCGCGGGACAGGGAATCACGAGCAGTACTTC

J: TRBJ2-3
V: TRBV15
size: .
D: TRBD2
CDR3: CATSRKVTSGITDTQYF
DNA: TGTGCCACCAGCAGAAAAGTTACTAGCGGAATCACAGATACGCAGTATTTT

J: TRBJ1-4
V: TRBV20-1
size: .
D: .
CDR3: CSASIGQLNEKLFF
DNA: TGCAGTGCTAGTATAGGGCAGCTTAATGAAAAACTGTTTTTT

J: TRBJ1-5
V: TRBV19
size: .
D: TRBD1
CDR3: CASSPDRVDQPQHF
DNA: TGTGCCAGTAGTCCCGACAGGGTAGATCAGCCCCAGCATTTT

J: TRBJ2-7
V: TRBV20-1
size: many
D: .
CDR3: CAGFSRNRYEQYF
DNA: TGCGCCGGATTCAGTAGAAACCGCTACGAGCAGTACTTC

J: TRBJ2-5
V: TRBV15
size: many
D: TRBD1
CDR3: CATSRLTGGKETQYF
DNA: TGTGCCACCAGCAGGCTAACAGGGGGAAAAGAGACCCAGTACTTC

J: TRBJ1-1
V: TRBV5-1
size: few
D: TRBD1
CDR3: CASSQTTGDTEAFF
DNA: TGCGCCAGCAGCCAGACTACAGGGGACACTGAAGCTTTCTTT

J: TRBJ2-7
V: TRBV7-2
size: many
D: TRBD1
CDR3: CASSSQGQTYEQYF
DNA: TGTGCCAGCAGCTCACAGGGGCAGACTTACGAGCAGTACTTC

J: TRBJ2-5
V: TRBV12-3/TRBV12-4
size: many
D: TRBD1
CDR3: CASSFYQGVEETQYF
DNA: TGTGCCAGCAGTTTCTACCAGGGGGTTGAAGAGACCCAGTACTTC

J: TRBJ1-2
V: TRBV20-1
size: many
D: TRBD1
CDR3: CSARRQGLYGYTF
DNA: TGCAGTGCTAGAAGACAGGGATTGTATGGCTACACCTTC

J: TRBJ1-1
V: TRBV7-2
size: .
D: TRBD1
CDR3: CASSWPRQGDGTEAFF
DNA: TGTGCCAGCAGCTGGCCCCGTCAGGGGGATGGAACTGAAGCTTTCTTT

J: TRBJ2-7
V: TRBV6-2/TRBV6-3
size: .
D: .
CDR3: CASSAISLGNYEQYF
DNA: TGTGCCAGCAGTGCCATCTCCCTTGGGAACTACGAGCAGTACTTC

J: TRBJ2-1
V: TRBV20-1
size: many
D: .
CDR3: CSALRGNEQFF
DNA: TGCAGTGCTCTGAGGGGCAATGAGCAGTTCTTC

J: TRBJ2-3
V: TRBV4-1
size: once
D: .
CDR3: CASSQGVGWSTDTQYF
DNA: TGCGCCAGCAGCCAAGGAGTGGGGTGGAGCACAGATACGCAGTATTTT

J: TRBJ2-7
V: TRBV20-1
size: many
D: .
CDR3: CSAYRASYEQYF
DNA: TGCAGTGCATACAGGGCGTCGTACGAGCAGTACTTC

J: TRBJ1-1
V: TRBV7-9
size: .
D: TRBD1
CDR3: CASSPRTGLIGDTEAFF
DNA: TGTGCCAGCAGCCCACGGACAGGCCTTATTGGGGACACTGAAGCTTTCTTT

J: TRBJ1-1
V: TRBV11-1
size: .
D: TRBD1
CDR3: CASSSPGQREMNTEAFF
DNA: TGTGCCAGCAGCTCGCCGGGACAGAGAGAAATGAACACTGAAGCTTTCTTT

J: TRBJ1-6
V: TRBV10-2
size: .
D: .
CDR3: CASSEDSIFDNSPLHF
DNA: TGCGCCAGCAGTGAAGACAGCATCTTCGATAATTCACCCCTCCACTTT

J: TRBJ2-2
V: TRBV5-5
size: few
D: TRBD2
CDR3: CASSVTGTIMYNTGELFF
DNA: TGTGCCAGCAGCGTGACCGGGACTATAATGTATAACACCGGGGAGCTGTTTTTT

J: TRBJ1-6
V: TRBV7-9
size: few
D: .
CDR3: CASSLAGANSPLHF
DNA: TGTGCCAGCAGCTTAGCAGGGGCAAATTCACCCCTCCACTTT

J: TRBJ2-1
V: TRBV20-1
size: many
D: .
CDR3: CSAREPLGVFPSYNEQFF
DNA: TGCAGTGCTAGGGAACCCCTAGGGGTTTTCCCCTCCTACAATGAGCAGTTCTTC